The T cell receptor beta chain under discussion was sequenced for a study of T cells after posttransplantation cyclophosphamide. Libraries were prepared by immunoSEQ multiplex PCR; TCRdb keeps only in-frame clonotypes and omits some of them. The table shows 35,000 to 50,000 clones, with 80% to 95% occurring only once. Cyclophosphamide on days +3 and +4 followed busulfan-fludarabine conditioning and a marrow graft. CDR3 size: 14 residues. V gave up 4 bases and J gave up 2 bases; unmatched junction bases: 4. CDR1 MNHEY and CDR2 SMNVEV come from the germline V gene (reference sequence). Source: PBMCs, taken around 60 days after allogeneic stem cell transplant with posttransplant cyclophosphamide. The TCR comes from a male patient between 60 and 69 years old who received an allogeneic stem cell transplant from a related donor and was CMV-positive. Some of the T cells might come from the graft donor. The chain links TRBV27 to TRBJ1-2, with TRBD1 matching over 7 bases. CDR3 loop: CASSSMTGNYGYTF. The CDR3, as DNA: TGTGCCAGCAGTTCCATGACAGGGAACTATGGCTACACCTTC.